What follows are 24 T cell receptor beta chains derived from one specimen sequenced in a study of tissue T cells after allogeneic stem cell transplantation. Stated time point: mouse harvest day 14 after allogeneic transplant. The graft held 10^6 splenic CD5+ T cells and 10^7 T-cell-depleted bone marrow cells. The data were produced by immunoSEQ multiplex PCR, yet TCRdb's version contains in-frame clones alone and is incomplete. The sample contains around 3,100 clones, 40% to 50% of which appear only once. Sequencing was performed on gut tissue. The source is a female BALB/c mouse given C57BL/6 T cells with graft-versus-host disease after an allogeneic hematopoietic cell transplant.

With respect to this clone: The gene names given are mouse names. The read comes to an end 1 residue before the CDR3 does, leaving the germline J gene to fill in the end. The chain recombines TRBV5 with TRBJ1-1, with D maybe TRBD1 (6 bases). V lost 0 bases, J lost 6 bases, and 8 bases lay in between. The CDR3 runs to 13 residues. Germline-derived CDR1 and CDR2 are LGHNA and YNLKQL (reference sequence). CDR3 sequence reads: CASSQEGAAEVFF. The DNA read from the CDR3 is TGTGCCAGCAGCCAAGAGGGGGCCGCAGAAGTCTTC.

With respect to this clone: Gene names refer to mouse genes. The read comes to an end 1 residue before the CDR3 does, leaving the germline J gene to fill in the end. The V gene is TRBV13-1, the J gene TRBJ2-3; D tentatively fits TRBD1 or TRBD2 (6 bases each). The germline V gene encodes CDR1 NSHNY and CDR2 SYGAGN. The CDR3 totals 14 residues. V lost 2 bases and J 6 bases, leaving 13 bases between the germline ends. The sequenced part of the CDR3 DNA is TGTGCCAGCAGTGAAGGGGGGACGGGGGAAACGCTGTAT. Its protein product is CASSEGGTGETLY. The full CDR3 sequence reads CASSEGGTGETLYF.

In its sample, this clone ranks as large. Gene names and germline refer to mouse. Read coverage stops 1 residue before the CDR3 terminus; the germline J gene supplies the remainder. The V call is TRBV5, the J call TRBJ2-7, with 7 bases fitting TRBD1. The V and J ends lost 0 bases and 2 bases, in that order; junction bases with no gene match: 4. This CDR3 has 15 residues. Germline loops: CDR1 LGHNA, CDR2 YNLKQL (reference sequence). The part of the CDR3 DNA that was read is TGTGCCAGCAGCCAAGATAGGACAGGACCCTATGAACAGTAC. Translating gives CASSQDRTGPYEQY. In full, the CDR3 is CASSQDRTGPYEQYF.

About this clone: Gene names and germline match the mouse. The sequence runs out 1 residue before the end of the CDR3; the remainder is reconstructed from the germline J gene. This rearrangement joins TRBV3 to TRBJ1-3; D ambiguous. V lost 4 bases, J lost 0 bases, and 7 bases lay in between. This CDR3 comprises 14 residues. The germline V gene encodes CDR1 SNHLY and CDR2 FYNGKV (reference sequence). Incomplete CDR3 DNA: TGTGCCAGCAGCTCACAGAATTCTGGAAATACGCTCTAT. Translated, it gives CASSSQNSGNTLY. The whole CDR3 reads CASSSQNSGNTLYF.

This clone was recorded a few times. Gene names and germline refer to mouse. Read sequence stops 1 residue before the CDR3 end, and the germline J gene provides the missing end. The rearrangement uses TRBV12-1 and TRBJ2-1; TRBD2 matches at 7 bases. The germline gives CDR1 SGHSN, CDR2 HYEKVE. Trimming took 0 bases from V and 0 from J; bases not matched to a gene: 4. CDR3 length: 16 residues. CDR3 DNA (partial): TGTGCCAGCTCTCTCCCCACTGGGGTTAACTATGCTGAGCAGTTC. Amino acid sequence: CASSLPTGVNYAEQF. Given in full, the CDR3 is CASSLPTGVNYAEQFF.

This clone is deemed medium-sized. Mouse germline and gene names are used. From the germline J gene comes the end of the CDR3, since the read stops 1 residue before it. The genes are TRBV26 and TRBJ2-5; D is possibly TRBD2 (6 bases). V was shortened by 6 bases and J by 1 base, with 8 bases between the two germline ends. There are 13 residues in the CDR3. Germline V gene sequence: CDR1 KGHPV, CDR2 FQNQEV (reference sequence). CDR3 amino acids: CASSRGDQDTQYF. CDR3 DNA, as far as it was read: TGTGCCAGCAGCCGGGGGGACCAAGACACCCAGTAC.

On this clone: Genes and germline are mouse. Sequencing ends 1 residue short of the CDR3 end; the germline J gene provides the rest. V and J are TRBV12-1 and TRBJ1-1, with 10 bases fitting TRBD1. The CDR3 length is 11 residues. Unmatched junction bases numbered 2, after V lost 4 bases and J lost 10 bases. Germline V lookup: CDR1 SGHSN, CDR2 HYEKVE. The sequenced CDR3 bases are TGTGCCAGCTCCCGGACAGGGGGAGTCTTC. Translating it yields CASSRTGGVF. In full, the CDR3 is CASSRTGGVFF.

In its sample, this clone ranks as medium-sized (0.01 to 0.1%). Any gene name here is a mouse gene name. The CDR3 is CTCRRGIGNSPLYF. CDR3 DNA, as far as it was read: TGCACCTGCAGGCGGGGCATCGGGAATTCGCCCCTCTAC. The chain links TRBV1 to TRBJ1-6; D perhaps matches TRBD1 (5 bases). The CDR3 end is not reached by the read, which stops 1 residue before it; the germline J gene fills it in. TRBJ1-6 falls under the ORF class, with uncertain function. Looked up from germline, CDR1 is NSQYPW and CDR2 is LRSPGD (reference sequence). The CDR3 totals 14 residues. V lost 6 bases and J lost 7, with 13 bases in between.

This clone was detected only a few times. Genes here carry mouse names. The read comes to an end 1 residue before the CDR3 does, leaving the germline J gene to fill in the end. The rearrangement links TRBV1 to TRBJ2-7; 13 bases map to TRBD2. Trimming at V came to 1 base and at J to 4 bases, leaving 1 base not matched to a gene. CDR3 length: 15 residues. The germline V gene has CDR1 NSQYPW and CDR2 LRSPGD (reference sequence). CDR3 residues: CTCSAVGLGGYEQYF. The covered CDR3 bases are TGCACCTGCAGTGCAGTGGGACTGGGGGGGTATGAACAGTAC.

This clone was found a few times. Mouse germline and gene names are used. From the germline J gene comes the end of the CDR3, since the read stops 1 residue before it. V is TRBV5 and J is TRBJ2-1, with 9 bases fitting TRBD2. The CDR3 spans 16 residues. With 0 bases clipped from V and 6 bases from J, the junction kept 6 bases outside the gene matches. Germline CDR1 reads LGHNA; CDR2 reads YNLKQL (reference sequence). The CDR3 reads CASSQDDWGGAAEQFF. CDR3 bases read: TGTGCCAGCAGCCAAGATGATTGGGGGGGCGCTGCTGAGCAGTTC.

Note on this clone: The gene names here belong to mouse. The read ends 1 residue early relative to the CDR3; the germline J gene fills the gap. The chain is built from TRBV26 and TRBJ2-4; TRBD1 aligns across 11 bases. The CDR3 totals 16 residues. The ends lost 4 bases at V and 0 bases at J; junction bases unmatched: 3. Per the germline V gene, CDR1 is KGHPV and CDR2 is FQNQEV (reference sequence). The CDR3 here is CASSPGQGGSQNTLYF. The CDR3 bases that were read are TGTGCCAGCAGTCCGGGACAGGGGGGTAGTCAAAACACCTTGTAC.

In this sample, this clone is medium-sized. The germline and genes are mouse ones. The read ends 1 residue early relative to the CDR3; the germline J gene fills the gap. The chain uses TRBV26 and TRBJ2-3; no clear D gene. The CDR3 consists of 13 residues. Germline CDR1 KGHPV, CDR2 FQNQEV (reference sequence). V was clipped by 4 bases and J by 3 bases, with 8 bases between them. The CDR3 DNA, read in part, is TGTGCCAGCAGTCCCCGCGGGGCAGAAACGCTGTAT. As protein: CASSPRGAETLY. The entire CDR3 reads CASSPRGAETLYF.

As regards this clone: Gene names are mouse gene names. The read terminates 1 residue ahead of where the CDR3 ends, so the germline J gene completes it. The rearrangement uses TRBV23 and TRBJ2-7; the D call of TRBD1 is as the table states it, not checked on the DNA. The germline CDR1 and CDR2 sequences are KGHTA and FQNQQP. The CDR3 contains 14 residues. The CDR3 sequence is CSSSQGTGWNEQYF. The part of the CDR3 DNA that was read is TGCTCCAGCAGTCAAGGGACAGGGTGGAATGAACAGTAC.

With respect to this clone: All gene names here are mouse names. The sequence runs out 1 residue before the end of the CDR3; the remainder is reconstructed from the germline J gene. The chain couples TRBV26 to TRBJ1-3; D is possibly TRBD1 (6 bases). The CDR3 consists of 15 residues. CDR1 and CDR2 from the germline V gene are KGHPV and FQNQEV (reference sequence). Between the trimmed V and J ends, which lost 3 bases and 0 bases, there was a span of 9 bases. The sequenced part of the CDR3 DNA is TGTGCCAGCAGTCTAACAGGGCTTTCTGGAAATACGCTCTAT. Translated, it gives CASSLTGLSGNTLY. The CDR3 reads in full as CASSLTGLSGNTLYF.

On this clone: The listed genes are named as in mouse. The CDR3 spells CASSIGWGQDTQYF. The covered CDR3 bases are TGTGCCAGCAGTATCGGCTGGGGCCAAGACACCCAGTAC. V is TRBV19 and J is TRBJ2-5, with D possibly matching TRBD2 (6 bases). The read terminates 1 residue ahead of where the CDR3 ends, so the germline J gene completes it. Trimming removed 2 bases from V and 2 bases from J, with 9 bases in between. Germline CDR1 and CDR2: FNHDT and SITEND (reference sequence). The CDR3 totals 14 residues.

About this clone itself: Any gene name here is a mouse gene name. The sequence runs out 1 residue before the end of the CDR3; the remainder is reconstructed from the germline J gene. The chain is built from TRBV16 and TRBJ2-5, with TRBD2 matching 9 bases. This CDR3 is 15 amino acids long. The V gene end was trimmed by 5 bases and the J gene end by 0 bases; junction bases not matched to a gene: 3. Per the germline V gene, CDR1 is SGHSA and CDR2 is FRNQAP. This CDR3 is CASSRLGVNQDTQYF. CDR3 DNA, as far as it was read: TGTGCAAGCAGCCGACTGGGGGTTAACCAAGACACCCAGTAC.

As to this clone: All gene names here are mouse names. The read is 1 residue too short to cover the CDR3 end, so that end is filled in from the germline J gene. The chain recombines TRBV16 with TRBJ2-7; D not certain. Germline-derived CDR1 and CDR2 are SGHSA and FRNQAP. V was cut by 1 base and J by 3 bases, with 7 bases left in between. The CDR3 has 13 residues. CDR3 DNA (partial): TGTGCAAGCAGCTTAGGGAAGGTCTATGAACAGTAC. Translated: CASSLGKVYEQY. The entire CDR3 sequence reads CASSLGKVYEQYF. Looking up the rest from reference TRBV16 and TRBJ2-7 gives the full variable domain: NAGVIQTPRHKVTGKGQEATLWCEPISGHSAVFWYRQTIVQGLEFLTYFRNQAPIDDSGMPKERFSAQMPNQSHSTLKIQSTQPQDSAVYLCASSLGKVYEQYFGPGTRLTVL.

Of note for this clone: The gene names here belong to mouse. The sequence runs out 1 residue before the end of the CDR3; the remainder is reconstructed from the germline J gene. The genes are TRBV2 and TRBJ2-5; no clear D gene. CDR1 LGHNA and CDR2 YSYQKL come from the germline V gene. The V end lost 0 bases, the J end lost 5 bases, and 9 bases lay between the germline ends. The CDR3 covers 14 residues. The sequenced part of the CDR3 DNA is TGTGCCAGCAGCCAAGATCCGGGAGGAGACACCCAGTAC. It is translated as CASSQDPGGDTQY. The full CDR3 protein is CASSQDPGGDTQYF.

Only one count was recorded for this clone. Mouse gene names and germline throughout. The read ends 1 residue shy of where the CDR3 ends; the end is completed using the germline J gene. V usage is TRBV19 and J usage is TRBJ1-1; 9 nucleotides match TRBD1. This CDR3 contains 16 residues. CDR1 and CDR2 (germline): FNHDT, SITEND (reference sequence). J gave up 0 bases and V 0 bases, and 3 bases lay outside the gene matches. The sequenced part of the CDR3 DNA is TGTGCCAGCAGTATAGAGGGACAGGGTTCAAACACAGAAGTCTTC. Amino acids: CASSIEGQGSNTEVF. The complete CDR3 reads CASSIEGQGSNTEVFF.

As concerns this clone: These gene names are mouse names. The CDR3 loop reads CASSHQGYEQYF. The DNA read from the CDR3 is TGTGCCAGCTCTCATCAGGGTTATGAACAGTAC. V and J are TRBV12-1 and TRBJ2-7; a weak D match, TRBD1 (5 bases). The read ends 1 residue early relative to the CDR3; the germline J gene fills the gap. V lost 2 bases and J 4 bases, leaving 8 bases between the germline ends. Germline V gives CDR1 SGHSN, CDR2 HYEKVE. There are 12 residues in the CDR3. Looking up the rest from reference TRBV12-1 and TRBJ2-7 gives the full variable domain: DSGVVQSPRHIIKEKGGRSVLTCIPISGHSNVVWYQQTLGKELKFLIQHYEKVERDKGFLPSRFSVQQFDDYHSEMNMSALELEDSAMYFCASSHQGYEQYFGPGTRLTVL.

Comments on this clone: All gene names here are mouse names. The observed sequence ends 1 residue before the CDR3 terminus, with the missing tail filled in from the germline J gene. The chain has TRBV26 and TRBJ2-3, with TRBD1 matching over 7 bases. Germline V gene sequence: CDR1 KGHPV, CDR2 FQNQEV (reference sequence). With 5 bases clipped from V and 0 bases from J, the junction kept 8 bases outside the gene matches. The CDR3 is 16 amino acids. This chain's CDR3 is CASSIRDRTSAETLYF. CDR3 bases read: TGTGCCAGCAGTATCCGGGACAGAACTAGTGCAGAAACGCTGTAT.

A few counts support this clone. The genes and germline here are from mouse. Partial CDR3 DNA: TGTGCCAGCTCTCTCGACTCTGCCTATGAACAGTAC. It specifies CASSLDSAYEQY. The full CDR3 is CASSLDSAYEQYF. This sequence joins TRBV12-2 and TRBJ2-7, with D unresolved. The sequenced fragment ends 1 residue before the CDR3 boundary, so the rest is inferred from the germline J gene. Trimming left V 0 bases short and J 2 bases short, with 7 bases between. This CDR3 spans 13 amino acids. The germline gives CDR1 SGHLS, CDR2 HYDKME.

With respect to this clone: These gene names are mouse names. The read ends 1 residue before the CDR3 terminus; that terminus is restored from the germline J gene. The J gene is TRBJ1-6, the V gene TRBV5; no definite D call. TRBJ1-6 counts as an open reading frame of uncertain function. The CDR3 length is 13 residues. Germline-derived CDR1 and CDR2 are LGHNA and YNLKQL (reference sequence). The V gene lost 0 bases and the J gene lost 5 bases, with 2 bases spanning the gap. CDR3: CASSQDHNSPLYF. CDR3 bases read: TGTGCCAGCAGCCAAGATCATAATTCGCCCCTCTAC.

In this sample, this clone turned up once. The germline and genes are mouse ones. The CDR3 goes on 1 residue after the read ends, and that part is filled in from the germline J gene. The chain joins TRBV12-2 to TRBJ1-4, with TRBD1 identical over 7 bases. CDR3 length: 14 residues. The J segment lost 1 base and the V segment lost 3 bases, leaving 1 base of the junction unmatched. Germline-derived CDR1 and CDR2 are SGHLS and HYDKME. CDR3 DNA (partial): TGTGCCAGCTCTTGGGACAGTTCCAACGAAAGATTATTT. It translates to CASSWDSSNERLF. The full CDR3 protein is CASSWDSSNERLFF. The whole variable domain, filled in from reference TRBV12-2 and TRBJ1-4, reads NSGVVQSPRYIIKGKGERSILKCIPISGHLSVAWYQQTQGQELKFFIQHYDKMERDKGNLPSRFSVQQFDDYHSEMNMSALELEDSAVYFCASSWDSSNERLFFGHGTKLSVL.